These 17 T cell receptor beta chains originate from one sample sequenced in a study of blood T cell repertoires in COVID-19. Sequenced by immunoSEQ multiplex PCR; TCRdb stores in-frame clones only, minus some. The repertoire includes about 220,000 clones, about three quarters of them detected once, and over 7% sits in the top ten. The sample was peripheral blood. The receptors shown here come from a woman between 65 and 79 years old with acute or convalescent COVID-19.

The rearrangement joins TRBV7-3 to TRBJ2-2; TRBD2 agrees at 7 bases. Trimming took 5 bases from V and 3 from J; bases not matched to a gene: 6. This CDR3 contains 15 residues. CDR1 and CDR2 (germline): SGHTA, FQGTGA. The chain's CDR3 is CASSAGGSDTGELFF. The CDR3 DNA sequence: TGTGCCAGCAGCGCCGGGGGGAGCGACACCGGGGAGCTGTTTTTT.

The rearrangement links TRBV9 to TRBJ2-7, with a weak D call TRBD2 (6 bases). Trimming removed 0 bases at V and 5 bases at J, with 15 bases between. CDR3 length: 15 amino acids. Germline CDR1 is SGDLS and CDR2 is YYNGEE. In DNA, the CDR3 is TGTGCCAGCAGCGTAGGATCTGCGGGAAACAACGAGCAGTACTTC. This gives the protein CASSVGSAGNNEQYF.

V usage is TRBV7-6 and J usage is TRBJ2-6; tentatively, D is TRBD2 (5 bases). CDR1 and CDR2 from the germline V gene are SGHVS and FNYEAQ. Trimming took 1 base from V and 4 from J, leaving 11 bases between them. The CDR3 length is 16 residues. This CDR3 reads CASSLGPGTGANVLTF. DNA for the CDR3: TGTGCCAGCAGCTTAGGGCCGGGAACCGGGGCCAACGTCCTGACTTTC.

V and J are TRBV18 and TRBJ2-5; weak D call: TRBD2 (6 bases). V was clipped by 0 bases and J by 7 bases, with 9 bases between them. CDR1 and CDR2 from the germline V gene are KGHSH and LQKENI. This CDR3 comprises 13 residues. The CDR3 nucleotides are TGTGCCAGCTCACCACCCCGAGCGGGGACCCAGTACTTC. Translating it yields CASSPPRAGTQYF.

The chain carries TRBV5-1 and TRBJ2-3, with 7 bases lining up with TRBD1. Germline V lookup: CDR1 SGHRS, CDR2 YFSETQ. The CDR3 sequence is 14 residues long. The J segment lost 2 bases and the V segment lost 7 bases, leaving 7 bases of the junction unmatched. The CDR3 DNA reads TGCGCCAGCTCCGAGGGGGCGCACACAGATACGCAGTATTTT. This encodes CASSEGAHTDTQYF.

This clone came up a few times. The chain combines TRBV4-2 with TRBJ2-2, with D possibly being TRBD2 (7 bases). The CDR3 has 16 residues. V dropped 6 bases and J dropped 7 bases, with 21 bases sitting between them. Germline assignment: CDR1 LGHNA and CDR2 YNFKEQ. For the CDR3, the DNA is TGTGCCAGCAGTCTCCTAGTGGCGGGGGCGGGCGGGGAGCTGTTTTTT. Its protein is CASSLLVAGAGGELFF.

The V and J genes are TRBV11-2 and TRBJ2-3; unclear D gene. The CDR3 contains 15 residues. The germline V and J ends were trimmed by 5 bases and 6 bases, with 18 bases remaining between them. Germline loops: CDR1 SGHAT, CDR2 FQNNGV. CDR3 in amino acids: CASSPGSSLLDTQYF. For the CDR3, the DNA is TGTGCCAGCAGCCCTGGAAGTAGCCTTCTCGATACGCAGTATTTT.

The chain has TRBV6-5 and TRBJ1-6; no definite D call. The CDR3 spans 15 residues. With 7 bases removed from V and 0 bases from J, the gap between germline ends came to 10 bases. Germline V CDR1 and CDR2: MNHEY, SVGAGI. The CDR3 loop reads CASTPQSSYNSPLHF. CDR3 DNA sequence: TGTGCCAGCACGCCACAGAGCTCCTATAATTCACCCCTCCACTTT.

In regard to this clone: Other nucleotide sequences from this sample produce the same CDR3. The V call is TRBV5-1, the J call TRBJ1-5; TRBD1 agrees at 7 bases. Germline V gene data show CDR1 as SGHRS and CDR2 as YFSETQ. The CDR3 loop spans 15 amino acids. V was clipped by 1 base and J by 2 bases; unmatched bases: 3. CDR3: CASSLQGGGNQPQHF. CDR3 sequence (DNA): TGCGCCAGCAGCTTGCAGGGGGGAGGCAATCAGCCCCAGCATTTT.

This chain uses TRBV6-4 with TRBJ2-3; tentative D call: TRBD2 (6 bases). CDR1 is MRHNA, CDR2 SNTAGT, per germline. The length of the CDR3 is 14 residues. Deletions cut 4 bases from V and 0 bases from J, with 8 bases between. The CDR3 bases are TGTGCCAGCAGTGTTCGGGGGAGCACAGATACGCAGTATTTT. Encoded protein: CASSVRGSTDTQYF.

A few counts support this clone. This sequence joins TRBV7-2 and TRBJ1-2, with TRBD1 as a possible D gene (5 bases). The CDR3 contains 15 residues. Trimming removed 4 bases from V and 8 bases from J, with 20 bases in between. The germline CDR1 and CDR2 sequences are SGHTA and FQGNSA. The CDR3 sequence: CASSSAGPSLEGYTF. The DNA of the CDR3 is TGTGCCAGCAGCTCAGCGGGGCCTTCCCTGGAAGGCTACACCTTC.

This chain links TRBV6-2 or TRBV6-3 with TRBJ1-4, with 10 nucleotides matching TRBD1. Trimming removed 5 bases from V and 10 bases from J; junction bases left unmatched: 7. The length of the CDR3 is 14 residues. The germline CDR1 and CDR2 sequences are MNHEY and SVGEGT. In nucleotides, the CDR3 is TGTGCCAGCAGTCCGGGACAGGGGATACGAAAACTGTTTTTT. Amino acid sequence: CASSPGQGIRKLFF.

The rearrangement uses TRBV25-1 and TRBJ1-2; D remains ambiguous. Trimming removed 3 bases at V and 7 bases at J, with 15 bases between. The CDR3 sequence is 14 residues long. CDR1 MGHDK and CDR2 SYGVNS come from the germline V gene. The CDR3 sequence: CASSEGRRETGYTF. CDR3 sequence (DNA): TGTGCCAGCAGTGAGGGAAGGAGGGAAACTGGCTACACCTTC.

The chain carries TRBV5-1 and TRBJ2-1; TRBD1 aligns across 8 bases. Trimming removed 0 bases from V and 4 bases from J; junction bases left unmatched: 3. The CDR3 extends over 15 amino acids. Germline V lookup: CDR1 SGHRS, CDR2 YFSETQ. CDR3 amino acids: CASSLGTGSYNEQFF. The CDR3 bases are TGCGCCAGCAGCTTGGGGACAGGGTCGTACAATGAGCAGTTCTTC.

The V gene is TRBV5-6, the J gene TRBJ2-4; D gene uncertain. The CDR3 runs 16 residues. V was clipped by 2 bases and J by 6 bases, with 18 bases between them. Per germline, CDR1 SGHDT and CDR2 YYEEEE. CDR3 loop: CASSLLTRVQANIQYF. The CDR3 coding sequence is TGTGCCAGCAGCTTACTCACGAGAGTTCAGGCAAACATTCAGTACTTC.

The rearrangement uses TRBV7-2 and TRBJ2-1; 8 nucleotides agree with TRBD2. The ends lost 5 bases at V and 8 bases at J; junction bases unmatched: 8. CDR3 length: 14 amino acids. Germline lookup yields CDR1 SGHTA and CDR2 FQGNSA. Written as DNA, the CDR3 is TGTGCCAGCAGCCCTATGGGGACTAGTGATGAGCAGTTCTTC. Amino acid sequence: CASSPMGTSDEQFF.

Only one count was recorded for this clone. Here the CDR3 reads CASSVTSEADTQYF. The CDR3 region has the DNA TGTGCCAGCAGCGTTACTAGCGAGGCAGATACGCAGTATTTT. The V gene is TRBV9, the J gene TRBJ2-3; the match to TRBD2 covers 7 bases. The J segment lost 4 bases and the V segment lost 2 bases, leaving 4 bases of the junction unmatched. The germline CDR1 and CDR2 sequences are SGDLS and YYNGEE. This CDR3 has 14 amino acids.